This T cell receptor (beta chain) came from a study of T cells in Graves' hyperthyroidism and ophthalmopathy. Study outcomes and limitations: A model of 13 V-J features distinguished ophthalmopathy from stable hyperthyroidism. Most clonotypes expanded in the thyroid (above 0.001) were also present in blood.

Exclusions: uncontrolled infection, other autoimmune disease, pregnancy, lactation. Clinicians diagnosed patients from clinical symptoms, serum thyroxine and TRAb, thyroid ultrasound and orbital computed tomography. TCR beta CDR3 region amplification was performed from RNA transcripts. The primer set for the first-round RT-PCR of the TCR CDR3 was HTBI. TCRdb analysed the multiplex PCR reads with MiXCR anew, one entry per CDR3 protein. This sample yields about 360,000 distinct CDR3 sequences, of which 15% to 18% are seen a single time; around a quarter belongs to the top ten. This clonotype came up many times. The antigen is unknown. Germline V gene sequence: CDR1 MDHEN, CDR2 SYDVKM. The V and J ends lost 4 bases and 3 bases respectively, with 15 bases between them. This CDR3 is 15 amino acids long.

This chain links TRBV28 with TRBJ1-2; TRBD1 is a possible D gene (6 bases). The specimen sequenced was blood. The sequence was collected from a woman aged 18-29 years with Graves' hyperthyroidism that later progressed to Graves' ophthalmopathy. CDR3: CASSYTGTADYGYTF. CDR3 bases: TGTGCCAGCAGTTACACAGGGACGGCGGACTATGGCTACACCTTC.